This T cell receptor beta chain was observed in a study of Ad26.COV2.S vaccination and SARS-CoV-2 variants (dated by TCRdb to the early 2020s). About the study as a whole: Vaccine-arm donors were drawn from COV1001, a multicentre, randomized, double-blind, placebo-controlled phase I-IIa trial of Ad26.COV2.S in healthy adults. Ad26.COV2.S was administered intramuscularly at 5 x 10^10 or 1 x 10^11 viral particles, either as a single shot or as two shots given 56 days apart. TCRbeta repertoire sequencing served as the tool for gauging how specific and how broad the SARS-CoV-2-reactive T cell receptors were following Ad26.COV2.S vaccination. A total of around 32 samples were included in the TCR-sequenced set, comprising 19 Ad26.COV2.S vaccine recipients, 5 placebo recipients and 8 SARS-CoV-2 convalescent individuals. Trial participants were randomized into five groups of five, in which low-dose or high-dose Ad26.COV2.S was given once or twice, or placebo was given on both occasions. Investigators did not know the trial group allocation while performing experiments and assessing outcomes. Results the study describes overall, beyond this receptor: Comparing responses between vaccine doses or regimens was not something the study was powered to do. Substantial breadth of spike-specific CD8+ and CD4+ T cell responses was reported after vaccination. Vaccine and placebo recipients had comparable non-spike TCR breadth, which fits with the vaccine containing only spike. Ad26.COV2.S recipients had higher spike-specific TCR breadth than placebo recipients (P = 0.0014). The authors noted that the TCR breadth and depth analyses may have underestimated total T cell responses.

To note about this clone: Its antigen target is currently unknown. Nothing much larger sits one base from this clone, and base qualities are not available.

The treatment or condition tag for this specimen amounts to: around 19 received Ad26.COV2.S at low or high dose, single or two shots; roughly five received placebo; per-sample allocation not given. For vaccine and placebo recipients, repertoires were sequenced using samples collected on day 63 after the first injection. Cohort 1b enrolled about two dozen adults aged 18-55 years at a single site in Boston, USA, between 29 July and 7 August 2020. Ad26.COV2.S was a replication-incompetent adenovirus type 26 vector that expressed a prefusion-stabilized SARS-CoV-2 spike protein derived from the original Wuhan strain. The immunoSEQ Assay was used to sequence TCRbeta CDR3 regions. After extraction, genomic DNA underwent amplification by bias-controlled multiplex PCR, followed by high-throughput sequencing. Regarding the original processing steps: To quantify the absolute abundance of every unique TCRbeta CDR3 region, sequences were collapsed and filtered. T cell fraction was estimated by normalizing TCRbeta template counts to usable DNA, with usable DNA measured through amplification of reference genes found in all nucleated cells. Repertoire TCRs were annotated as SARS-CoV-2-specific when V gene, CDR3 amino acid sequence and J gene were exactly matched to a known reactive TCR set. The reference SARS-CoV-2 TCR set came from MIRA and was filtered for enrichment in COVID-19-positive ImmuneCODE repertoires, removing public or cross-reactive TCRs. Based on the MIRA antigens, annotated TCRs were further analysed at the level of specific ORF or position within ORF. Depth was the summed frequency of annotated unique rearrangements, while breadth was defined as annotated unique rearrangements over total unique productive rearrangements. Two-sided Wilcoxon rank-sum tests were used to compare TCR breadth between groups. The table comes from immuneACCESS by way of TCRdb, which keeps in-frame sequences with V and J called. Part of the clones is missing from these tables; in studies checked, under half for an unresolved V gene and the rest for unknown reasons. Clone size and the V and J calls come from that table; the DNA yielded D and trimming. In all, the sample holds 300,000 to 400,000 clones, and 85% to 90% of those were seen once. The ten largest clones capture 1.5% to 2.5% of the sample.

The germline ends are 12 bases apart after V is trimmed by 3 bases and J by 1 base. CDR1 and CDR2, per the germline V gene, are KGHSH and LQKENI. Taken from cysteine to phenylalanine, the CDR3 has 15 residues. The retained sequence is limited to the CDR3, 45 bases, with the frame set at the first base. The sequences come from peripheral blood, collected in a trial of Ad26.COV2.S vaccine versus placebo. Recombination joined TRBV18 with TRBJ2-5; no D gene can be assigned with confidence. The sequence came from a person aged 18 to 65 who received the Ad26.COV2.S COVID-19 vaccine or a placebo. The nucleotide sequence reads TGTGCCAGCTCACCCCAGTATGTCCGCCAAGAGACCCAGTACTTC. This codes for CASSPQYVRQETQYF.